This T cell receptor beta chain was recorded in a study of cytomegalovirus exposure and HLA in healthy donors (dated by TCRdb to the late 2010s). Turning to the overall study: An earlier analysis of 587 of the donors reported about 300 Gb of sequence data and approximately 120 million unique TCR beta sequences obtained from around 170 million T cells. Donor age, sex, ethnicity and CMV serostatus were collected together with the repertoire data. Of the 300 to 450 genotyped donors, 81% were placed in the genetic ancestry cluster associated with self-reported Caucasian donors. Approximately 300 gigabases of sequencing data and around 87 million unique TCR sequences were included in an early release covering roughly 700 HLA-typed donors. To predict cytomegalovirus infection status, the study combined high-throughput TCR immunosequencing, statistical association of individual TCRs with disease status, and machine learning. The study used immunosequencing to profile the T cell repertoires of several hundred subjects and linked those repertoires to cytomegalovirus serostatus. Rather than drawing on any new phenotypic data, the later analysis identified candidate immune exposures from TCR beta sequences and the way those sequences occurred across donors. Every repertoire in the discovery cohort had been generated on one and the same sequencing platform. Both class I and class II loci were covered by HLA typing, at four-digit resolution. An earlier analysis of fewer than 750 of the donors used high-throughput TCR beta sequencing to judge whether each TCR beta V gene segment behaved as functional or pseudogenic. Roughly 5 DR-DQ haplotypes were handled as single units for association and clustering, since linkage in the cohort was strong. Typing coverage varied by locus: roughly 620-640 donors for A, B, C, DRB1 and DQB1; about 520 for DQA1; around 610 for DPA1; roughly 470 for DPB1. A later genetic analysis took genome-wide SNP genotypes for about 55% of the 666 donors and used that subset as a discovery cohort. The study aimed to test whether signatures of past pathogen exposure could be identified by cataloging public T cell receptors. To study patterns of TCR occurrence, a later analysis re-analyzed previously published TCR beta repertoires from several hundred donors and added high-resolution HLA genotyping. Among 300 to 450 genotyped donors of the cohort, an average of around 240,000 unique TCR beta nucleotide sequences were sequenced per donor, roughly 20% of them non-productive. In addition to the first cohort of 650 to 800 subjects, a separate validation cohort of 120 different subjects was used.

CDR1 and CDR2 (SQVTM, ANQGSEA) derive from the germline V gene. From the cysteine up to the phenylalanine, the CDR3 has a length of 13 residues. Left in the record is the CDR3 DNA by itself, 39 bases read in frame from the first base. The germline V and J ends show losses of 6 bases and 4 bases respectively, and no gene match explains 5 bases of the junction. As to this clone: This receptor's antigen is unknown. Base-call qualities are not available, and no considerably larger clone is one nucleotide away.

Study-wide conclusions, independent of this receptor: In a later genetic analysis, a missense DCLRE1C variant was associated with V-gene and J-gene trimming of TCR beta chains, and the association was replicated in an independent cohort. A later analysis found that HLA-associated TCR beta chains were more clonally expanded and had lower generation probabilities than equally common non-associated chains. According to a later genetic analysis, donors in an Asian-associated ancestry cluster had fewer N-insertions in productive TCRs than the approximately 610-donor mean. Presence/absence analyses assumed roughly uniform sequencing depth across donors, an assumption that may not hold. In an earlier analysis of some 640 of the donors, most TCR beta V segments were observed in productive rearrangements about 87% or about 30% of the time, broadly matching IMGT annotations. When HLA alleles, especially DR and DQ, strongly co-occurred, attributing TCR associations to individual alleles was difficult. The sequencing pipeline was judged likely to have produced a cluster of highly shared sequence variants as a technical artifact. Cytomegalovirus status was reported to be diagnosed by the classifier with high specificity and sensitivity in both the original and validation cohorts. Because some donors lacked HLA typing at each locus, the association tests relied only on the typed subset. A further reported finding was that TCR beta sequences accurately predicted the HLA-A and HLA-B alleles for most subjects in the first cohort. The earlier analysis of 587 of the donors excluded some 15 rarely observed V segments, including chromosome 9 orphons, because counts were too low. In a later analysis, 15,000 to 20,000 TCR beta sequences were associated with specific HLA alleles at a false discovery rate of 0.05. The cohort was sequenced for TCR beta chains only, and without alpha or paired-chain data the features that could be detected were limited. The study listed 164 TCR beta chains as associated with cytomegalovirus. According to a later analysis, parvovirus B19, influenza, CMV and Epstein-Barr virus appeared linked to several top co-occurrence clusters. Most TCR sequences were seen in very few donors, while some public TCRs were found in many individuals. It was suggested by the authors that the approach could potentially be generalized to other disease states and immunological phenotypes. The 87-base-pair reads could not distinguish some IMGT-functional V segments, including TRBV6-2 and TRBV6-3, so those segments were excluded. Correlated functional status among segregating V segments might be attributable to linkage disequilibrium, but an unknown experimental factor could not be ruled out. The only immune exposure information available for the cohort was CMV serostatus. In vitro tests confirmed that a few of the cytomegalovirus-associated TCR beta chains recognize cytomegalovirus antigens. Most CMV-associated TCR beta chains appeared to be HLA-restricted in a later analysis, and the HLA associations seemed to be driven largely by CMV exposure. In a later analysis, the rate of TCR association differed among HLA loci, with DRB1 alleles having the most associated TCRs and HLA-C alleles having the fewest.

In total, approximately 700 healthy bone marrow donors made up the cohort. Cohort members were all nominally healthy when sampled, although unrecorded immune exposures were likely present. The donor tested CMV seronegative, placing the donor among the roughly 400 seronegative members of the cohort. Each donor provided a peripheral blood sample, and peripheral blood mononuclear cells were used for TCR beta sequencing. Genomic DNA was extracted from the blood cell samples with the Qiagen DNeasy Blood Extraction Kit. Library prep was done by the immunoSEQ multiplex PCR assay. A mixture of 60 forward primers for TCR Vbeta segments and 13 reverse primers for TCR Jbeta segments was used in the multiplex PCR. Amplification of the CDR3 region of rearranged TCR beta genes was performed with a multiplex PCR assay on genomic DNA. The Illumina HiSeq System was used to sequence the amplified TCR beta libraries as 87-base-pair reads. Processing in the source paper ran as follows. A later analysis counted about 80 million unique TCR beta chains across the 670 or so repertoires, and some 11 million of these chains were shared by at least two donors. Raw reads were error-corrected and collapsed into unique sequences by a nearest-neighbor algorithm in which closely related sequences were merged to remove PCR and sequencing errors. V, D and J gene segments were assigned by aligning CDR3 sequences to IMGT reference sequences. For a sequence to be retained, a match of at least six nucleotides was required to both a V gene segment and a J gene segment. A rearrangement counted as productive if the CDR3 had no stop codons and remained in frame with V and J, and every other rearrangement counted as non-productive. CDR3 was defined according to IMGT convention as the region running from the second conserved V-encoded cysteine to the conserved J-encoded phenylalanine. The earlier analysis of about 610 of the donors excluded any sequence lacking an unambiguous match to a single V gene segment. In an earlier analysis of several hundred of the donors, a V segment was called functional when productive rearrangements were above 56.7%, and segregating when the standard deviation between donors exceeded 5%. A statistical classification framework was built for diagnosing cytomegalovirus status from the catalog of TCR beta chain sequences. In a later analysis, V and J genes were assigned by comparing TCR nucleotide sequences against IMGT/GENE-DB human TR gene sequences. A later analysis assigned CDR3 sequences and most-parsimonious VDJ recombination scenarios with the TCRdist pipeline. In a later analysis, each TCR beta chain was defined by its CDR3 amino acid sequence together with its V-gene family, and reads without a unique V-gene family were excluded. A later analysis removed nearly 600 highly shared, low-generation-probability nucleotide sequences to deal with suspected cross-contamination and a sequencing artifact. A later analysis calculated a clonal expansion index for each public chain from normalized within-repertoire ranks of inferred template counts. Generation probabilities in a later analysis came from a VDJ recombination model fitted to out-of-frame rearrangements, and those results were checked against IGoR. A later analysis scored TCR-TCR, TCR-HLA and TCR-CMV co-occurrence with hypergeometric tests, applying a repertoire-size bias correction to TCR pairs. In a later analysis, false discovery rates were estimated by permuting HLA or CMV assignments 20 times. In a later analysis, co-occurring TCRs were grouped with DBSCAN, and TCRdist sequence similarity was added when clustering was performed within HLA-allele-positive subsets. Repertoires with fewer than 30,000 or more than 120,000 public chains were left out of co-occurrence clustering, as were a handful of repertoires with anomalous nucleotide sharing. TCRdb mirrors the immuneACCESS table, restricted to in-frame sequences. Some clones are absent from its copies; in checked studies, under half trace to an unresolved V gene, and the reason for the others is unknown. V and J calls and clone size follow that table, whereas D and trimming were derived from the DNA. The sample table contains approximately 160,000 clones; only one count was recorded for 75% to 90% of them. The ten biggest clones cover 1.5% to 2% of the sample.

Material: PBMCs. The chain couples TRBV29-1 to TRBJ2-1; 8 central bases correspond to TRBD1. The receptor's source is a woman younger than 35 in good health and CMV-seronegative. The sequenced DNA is TGCAGCGTCGACAGGGGCTCATACAATGAGCAGTTCTTC. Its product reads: CSVDRGSYNEQFF.